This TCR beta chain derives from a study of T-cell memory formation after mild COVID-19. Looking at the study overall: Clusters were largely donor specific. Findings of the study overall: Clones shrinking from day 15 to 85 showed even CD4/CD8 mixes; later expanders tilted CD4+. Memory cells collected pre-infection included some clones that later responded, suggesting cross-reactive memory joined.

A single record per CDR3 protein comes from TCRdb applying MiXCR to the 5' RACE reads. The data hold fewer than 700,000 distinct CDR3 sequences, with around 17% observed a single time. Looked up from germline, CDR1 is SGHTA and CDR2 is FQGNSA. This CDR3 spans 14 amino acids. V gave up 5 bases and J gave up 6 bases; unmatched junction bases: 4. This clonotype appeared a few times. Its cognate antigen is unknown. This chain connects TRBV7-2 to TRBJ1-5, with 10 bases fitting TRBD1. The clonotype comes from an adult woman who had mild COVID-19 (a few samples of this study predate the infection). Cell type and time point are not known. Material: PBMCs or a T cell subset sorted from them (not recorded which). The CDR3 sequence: CASSTRTGGQPQHF. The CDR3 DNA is TGTGCCAGCAGCACACGGACAGGGGGTCAGCCCCAGCATTTT.